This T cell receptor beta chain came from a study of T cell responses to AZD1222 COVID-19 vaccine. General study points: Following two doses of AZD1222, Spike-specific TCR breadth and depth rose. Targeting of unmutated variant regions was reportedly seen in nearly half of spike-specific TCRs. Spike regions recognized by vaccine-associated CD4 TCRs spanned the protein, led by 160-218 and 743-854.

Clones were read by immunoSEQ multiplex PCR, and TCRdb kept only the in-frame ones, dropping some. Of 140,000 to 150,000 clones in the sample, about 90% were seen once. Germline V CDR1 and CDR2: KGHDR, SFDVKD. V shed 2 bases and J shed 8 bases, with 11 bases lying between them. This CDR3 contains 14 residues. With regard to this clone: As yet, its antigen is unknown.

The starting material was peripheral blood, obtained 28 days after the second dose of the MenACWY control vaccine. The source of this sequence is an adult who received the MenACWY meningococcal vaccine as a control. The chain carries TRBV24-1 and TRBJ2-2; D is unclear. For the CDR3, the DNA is TGTGCCACCAGTGATTCCATCGTGGGAGGGGAGCTGTTTTTT. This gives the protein CATSDSIVGGELFF.